These 6 T cell receptor beta chains originate from one sample sequenced in a study of blood T cell repertoires in COVID-19. Assay: immunoSEQ multiplex PCR; the TCRdb copy retains only in-frame clones and omits some. This table holds about 270,000 clones, approximately 90% found once. Material: PBMCs or T cells enriched from blood (not recorded which). The receptor set was obtained from a middle-aged man who had been exposed to COVID-19.

There are a few counts of this clone. The V gene is TRBV7-3, the J gene TRBJ1-1; no firm D call. The V gene's germline CDR1 is SGHTA and CDR2 FQGTGA. V was clipped by 5 bases and J by 2 bases, with 9 bases between them. The CDR3 runs to 13 residues. The CDR3 spells CASSPRGNTEAFF. DNA for the CDR3: TGTGCCAGCAGCCCCCGGGGAAACACTGAAGCTTTCTTT.

The gene calls are TRBV4-1 and TRBJ1-1; D is unclear. Germline-derived CDR1 and CDR2 are MGHRA and YSYEKL. V lost 4 bases and J 1 base, leaving 13 bases between the germline ends. The CDR3 has 15 residues. The CDR3 region is CASSPRYTANTEAFF. CDR3 sequence (DNA): TGCGCCAGCAGCCCGCGATATACAGCGAACACTGAAGCTTTCTTT.

The J gene is TRBJ2-7, the V gene TRBV21-1; TRBD1 is taken as the D call from the table, unchecked against the DNA. TRBV21-1 is an annotated pseudogene. The length of the CDR3 is 14 residues. The CDR3 is CASSKVTGGYEQYF. The CDR3 region has the DNA TGTGCCAGCAGCAAAGTGACAGGGGGCTACGAGCAGTACTTC.

This clone was seen only once. The chain links TRBV28 to TRBJ1-2, with 10 bases fitting TRBD1. This CDR3 is built from 15 residues. J was trimmed by 4 bases and V by 6 bases; bases with no gene match: 8. Germline V gene data show CDR1 as MDHEN and CDR2 as SYDVKM. CDR3 coding DNA: TGTGCCAGCAGCCTCCGGACAGGGGGGTTCTATGGCTACACCTTC. Protein: CASSLRTGGFYGYTF.

This chain uses TRBV30 with TRBJ2-7; D remains ambiguous. V lost 1 base and J 3 bases, leaving 7 bases between the germline ends. The germline CDR1 and CDR2 sequences are GTSNPN and SVGIG (reference sequence). CDR3 size: 12 residues. The DNA for the CDR3 is TGTGCCTGGAGTGCACAGAGCTACGAGCAGTACTTC. It specifies CAWSAQSYEQYF.

V gene TRBV2 combines with J gene TRBJ2-7, with 11 bases identical to TRBD2. Germline CDR1 and CDR2: SNHLY and FYNNEI. J was trimmed by 2 bases and V by 6 bases; bases with no gene match: 6. The CDR3 has 15 residues. CDR3 bases: TGTGCCAGCAGGGCAACTAGCGGGAGTACCTACGAGCAGTACTTC. Translating it yields CASRATSGSTYEQYF.